A single sample gave rise to the 11 T cell receptor beta chains below, sequenced in a study of blood T cell repertoires in COVID-19 (dated by TCRdb to about 2020). Libraries were made using the immunoSEQ multiplex PCR assay. TCRdb provides this immuneACCESS table in a form limited to in-frame rearrangements. Some clones are lacking; in checked studies, under half of them reflect an unresolved V gene, and why the rest are absent is not known. The sample profile shows about 190,000 clones; approximately 79% of them were found once. The top ten clones comprise 17% of the sample. Sequencing was carried out using peripheral blood. These receptors came from a man aged 55 to 70 with active or convalescent COVID-19.

The chain links TRBV11-3 to TRBJ2-7, with 8 bases fitting TRBD2. Germline V gene sequence: CDR1 SGHNT, CDR2 YENEEA. This CDR3 comprises 13 residues. J lost 2 bases, V lost 4 bases, and 1 base had no gene match. The CDR3 region is CASSSGLAYEQYF. For the CDR3, the DNA is TGTGCCAGCAGCTCGGGACTAGCCTACGAGCAGTACTTC.

The J gene is TRBJ1-4, the V gene TRBV29-1; D not resolved. Germline CDR1 and CDR2: SQVTM and ANQGSEA. V was clipped by 3 bases and J by 9 bases, with 14 bases between them. This CDR3 comprises 13 residues. DNA for the CDR3: TGCAGCGTTGAGAGTGTGGAGTTCAAAAAACTGTTTTTT. It specifies CSVESVEFKKLFF.

This clone has just a few counts. V usage is TRBV2 and J usage is TRBJ2-7; 7 positions match TRBD2. CDR1 is SNHLY, CDR2 FYNNEI, per germline. CDR3 size: 16 residues. V trimming: 2 bases; J trimming: 6 bases; junction bases outside the gene matches: 13. The CDR3 DNA is TGTGCCAGCAGTGAATTGGAACTAGCGAGAGCGGGCGAGCAGTACTTC. Translation gives CASSELELARAGEQYF.

The chain carries TRBV10-3 and TRBJ2-7; 13 positions match TRBD2. The germline gives CDR1 ENHRY, CDR2 SYGVKD. The CDR3 spans 17 residues. V shed 4 bases and J 0 bases; nucleotides not matched to a gene: 6. The CDR3, as DNA: TGTGCCATCAGTGGACTAGCGGGAGGCCCATACTCCTACGAGCAGTACTTC. Its translation is CAISGLAGGPYSYEQYF.

This chain uses TRBV5-4 with TRBJ2-7, with 7 bases identical to TRBD2. The germline V gene has CDR1 SGHNT and CDR2 YYREEE (reference sequence). V trimming: 4 bases; J trimming: 5 bases; junction bases outside the gene matches: 12. This CDR3 comprises 15 residues. The CDR3 DNA follows: TGTGCCAGCAGCCCGCAGGCCGGGAGGTTCCACGAGCAGTACTTC. Translation gives CASSPQAGRFHEQYF. Looking up the rest from reference TRBV5-4 and TRBJ2-7 gives the full variable domain: ETGVTQSPTHLIKTRGQQVTLRCSSQSGHNTVSWYQQALGQGPQFIFQYYREEENGRGNFPPRFSGLQFPNYSSELNVNALELDDSALYLCASSPQAGRFHEQYFGPGTRLTVT.

This chain's CDR3 is CSVEPAANEQFF. As DNA, the CDR3 is TGCAGCGTTGAGCCTGCGGCCAATGAGCAGTTCTTC. V gene TRBV29-1 combines with J gene TRBJ2-1; D gene ambiguous. Germline values: CDR1 SQVTM, CDR2 ANQGSEA. CDR3 length equals 12 residues. The ends were cut back, 3 bases at V and 6 bases at J, with 9 bases in the middle.

This chain connects TRBV27 to TRBJ2-7; 7 positions match TRBD1. Per the germline V gene, CDR1 is MNHEY and CDR2 is SMNVEV (reference sequence). With 6 bases clipped from V and 3 bases from J, the junction kept 8 bases outside the gene matches. The CDR3 is made up of 14 amino acids. The CDR3 spells CASSMTGYRYEQYF. The CDR3 DNA sequence: TGTGCCAGCAGCATGACAGGGTATCGCTACGAGCAGTACTTC.

This chain connects TRBV7-2 to TRBJ2-3; D possibly corresponds to TRBD1 (6 bases). Germline-derived CDR1 and CDR2 are SGHTA and FQGNSA. V was shortened by 1 base and J by 4 bases, with 9 bases between the two germline ends. This CDR3 spans 14 amino acids. CDR3 residues: CASSLGRGPDTQYF. The CDR3 DNA reads as TGTGCCAGCAGCTTAGGCAGGGGTCCAGATACGCAGTATTTT.

This clone was observed a few times. V is TRBV6-6 and J is TRBJ2-2; possibly TRBD2 for D (7 bases). The CDR3 extends over 15 amino acids. CDR1 MNHNY and CDR2 SVGAGI come from the germline V gene (reference sequence). Trimming stripped 2 bases from V and 6 bases from J, with 13 bases between. The DNA for the CDR3 is TGTGCCAGCAGTTACCCCGGCGGGGGCTCCGGGGAGCTGTTTTTT. Translated: CASSYPGGGSGELFF.

The CDR3 DNA is TGTGCCAGCAGCCAAGGGGATACCACAGATACGCAGTATTTT. This translates into CASSQGDTTDTQYF. The chain recombines TRBV7-2 with TRBJ2-3; TRBD1 is a possible D gene (5 bases). CDR1 and CDR2 from the germline V gene are SGHTA and FQGNSA. This CDR3 is built from 14 residues. The ends were cut back, 5 bases at V and 2 bases at J, with 11 bases in the middle. The full variable domain, with the rest looked up from reference TRBV7-2 and TRBJ2-3, is GAGVSQSPSNKVTEKGKDVELRCDPISGHTALYWYRQSLGQGLEFLIYFQGNSAPDKSGLPSDRFSAERTGGSVSTLTIQRTQQEDSAVYLCASSQGDTTDTQYFGPGTRLTVL.

The chain couples TRBV9 to TRBJ2-1; TRBD2 aligns across 10 bases. Germline assignment: CDR1 SGDLS and CDR2 YYNGEE. The CDR3 covers 14 residues. V dropped 7 bases and J dropped 5; count of bases not matched to a gene: 6. CDR3 residues: CASAPLAGDNEQFF. The CDR3 nucleotides read TGTGCCAGCGCCCCCCTAGCGGGAGACAATGAGCAGTTCTTC.